Here is one T cell receptor (beta chain) with its context. It lacks a known antigen. No much larger clone exists at a distance of one base, and base qualities are not known. The data are from a study of cytomegalovirus exposure and HLA in healthy donors (dated by TCRdb to between 2016 and 2019). Some background on the complete study: According to an earlier analysis of 550 to 700 of the donors, 150 million to 200 million T cells yielded 117 million unique TCR beta sequences and 276 Gb of sequence data. Roughly 300 gigabases of sequencing data and 78 million or so unique TCR sequences were included in an early release covering roughly 600 HLA-typed donors. The genetic ancestry cluster associated with self-reported Caucasian donors included roughly four fifths of the roughly 360 genotyped donors. The study was designed to test whether signatures of past pathogen exposure could be identified by cataloging public T cell receptors. The study profiled the T cell repertoires of under 700 subjects by immunosequencing and related them to cytomegalovirus serostatus. In addition to the first cohort of 666 subjects, a separate validation cohort of approximately 120 different subjects was used. The study combined high-throughput TCR immunosequencing, statistical association of individual TCRs with disease status, and machine learning to predict cytomegalovirus infection status. A later analysis re-analyzed previously published TCR beta repertoires from 550 to 700 donors and added high-resolution HLA genotyping to study TCR occurrence patterns. The later analysis used no new phenotypic data to find candidate immune exposures, relying instead on TCR beta sequences and their occurrence across donors. In an earlier analysis of a few hundred of the donors, high-throughput TCR beta sequencing was used to judge whether each TCR beta V gene segment behaved as functional or pseudogenic. Donor age, sex, ethnicity and CMV serostatus were compiled alongside the repertoire data. A later genetic analysis took genome-wide SNP genotypes for about three fifths of the 666 donors and used that subset as a discovery cohort. Every repertoire in the discovery cohort had been generated on one and the same sequencing platform. Both class I and class II loci were covered by HLA typing, at four-digit resolution. The number of typed donors differed by locus: roughly 629-640 for A, B, C, DRB1 and DQB1; 500 to 550 for DQA1; fewer than 610 for DPA1; and about 470 for DPB1. Roughly five DR-DQ haplotypes were handled as single units for association and clustering, since linkage in the cohort was strong. Across approximately 400 genotyped donors of the cohort, an average of 235,054 unique TCR beta nucleotide sequences per donor were sequenced, and around 20% of those sequences were non-productive. Study-wide findings and limitations: In a later analysis, about 17,000 TCR beta sequences were associated with specific HLA alleles at a false discovery rate of 0.05. An association between a missense DCLRE1C variant and V-gene and J-gene trimming of TCR beta chains was found in a later genetic analysis and replicated in an independent cohort. Three of the identified cytomegalovirus-associated TCR beta chains were confirmed in vitro to be specific for cytomegalovirus antigens. The 87-base-pair reads could not distinguish some IMGT-functional V segments, including TRBV6-2 and TRBV6-3, so those segments were excluded. The presence/absence analyses assumed that sequencing depth was roughly uniform across donors, and that assumption may not be true. Linkage disequilibrium might explain the correlated functional status among segregating V segments, but an unknown experimental factor could not be excluded. The study listed 150 to 200 TCR beta chains as associated with cytomegalovirus. Several of the top co-occurrence clusters appeared to be linked to parvovirus B19, influenza, CMV and Epstein-Barr virus, according to a later analysis. In a later genetic analysis, fewer N-insertions in productive TCRs were reported among donors in an Asian-associated ancestry cluster than the approximately 670-donor mean. In both the original and validation cohorts, the classifier was reported to diagnose cytomegalovirus status with high specificity and sensitivity. A cluster of highly shared sequence variants was judged likely to be a technical artifact of the sequencing pipeline. In a later analysis, the rate of TCR association differed among HLA loci, with DRB1 alleles having the most associated TCRs and HLA-C alleles having the fewest. The earlier analysis of about 600 of the donors excluded fewer than 20 rarely observed V segments, including chromosome 9 orphons, because counts were too low. In a later analysis, HLA-associated TCR beta chains were found to be more clonally expanded and to have lower generation probabilities than equally common non-associated chains. In an earlier analysis of over 550 of the donors, most TCR beta V segments were observed in productive rearrangements about 87% or about 30% of the time, broadly matching IMGT annotations. A further reported finding was that TCR beta sequences accurately predicted the HLA-A and HLA-B alleles for most subjects in the first cohort. Because HLA typing was missing for some donors at each locus, association tests included only the typed subset. This cohort had only TCR beta chains sequenced, and the lack of alpha or paired-chain data limited which features could be detected. The authors suggested that the approach could potentially be extended to other disease states and immunological phenotypes. CMV serostatus was the only immune exposure information available for the cohort. In a later analysis, most CMV-associated TCR beta chains were found to appear HLA-restricted, with HLA associations seemingly driven largely by CMV exposure. While some public TCRs were present in many individuals, most TCR sequences turned up only very rarely across donors. Strong co-occurrence of HLA alleles, especially DR and DQ, made assigning TCR associations to individual alleles difficult.

The library was built by means of the immunoSEQ multiplex PCR assay. A mixture of 60 forward primers for TCR Vbeta segments and 13 reverse primers for TCR Jbeta segments was used in the multiplex PCR. A multiplex PCR assay on genomic DNA amplified the CDR3 region of rearranged TCR beta genes. The amplified TCR beta libraries were sequenced on the Illumina HiSeq System as 87-base-pair reads. In the paper's pipeline: Across the 670 or so repertoires, a later analysis counted about 81 million unique TCR beta chains, roughly 11 million of which were shared by at least two donors. To remove PCR and sequencing errors, raw reads were error-corrected and collapsed into unique sequences using a nearest-neighbor algorithm that merged closely related sequences. CDR3 sequences were aligned to IMGT reference sequences to assign V, D and J gene segments. For a sequence to be retained, a match of at least six nucleotides to both a V gene segment and a J gene segment was required. Rearrangements were classified as productive when the CDR3 lacked stop codons and remained in frame with V and J, and all other rearrangements were classified as non-productive. CDR3 was defined according to IMGT convention as the region running from the second conserved V-encoded cysteine to the conserved J-encoded phenylalanine. Sequences without an unambiguous match to a single V gene segment were excluded from the earlier analysis of 450 to 750 of the donors. In an earlier analysis of a few hundred of the donors, a V segment was called functional when productive rearrangements were above 56.7%, and segregating when the standard deviation between donors exceeded 5%. To diagnose cytomegalovirus status from the catalog of TCR beta chain sequences, a statistical classification framework was built. A later analysis assigned V and J genes by comparing TCR nucleotide sequences with IMGT/GENE-DB human TR gene sequences. Using the TCRdist pipeline, a later analysis assigned CDR3 sequences along with most-parsimonious VDJ recombination scenarios. In a later analysis, every TCR beta chain was defined by the combination of its CDR3 amino acid sequence and its V-gene family, and reads without a unique V-gene family were dropped. As a way to deal with suspected cross-contamination and a sequencing artifact, a later analysis dropped 500 to 700 nucleotide sequences that were highly shared and had low generation probability. In a later analysis, a clonal expansion index for each public chain was calculated from normalized within-repertoire ranks of inferred template counts. Generation probabilities in a later analysis came from a VDJ recombination model fitted to out-of-frame rearrangements, and those results were checked against IGoR. A later analysis scored TCR-TCR, TCR-HLA and TCR-CMV co-occurrence with hypergeometric tests, applying a repertoire-size bias correction to TCR pairs. False discovery rates were estimated in a later analysis by permuting HLA or CMV assignments 20 times. In a later analysis, co-occurring TCRs were grouped using DBSCAN, and TCRdist sequence similarity was added for clustering within HLA-allele-positive subsets. Repertoires with fewer than 30,000 or more than 120,000 public chains were left out of co-occurrence clustering, as were five repertoires with anomalous nucleotide sharing. Not all clones reach the TCRdb copy of this immuneACCESS table, which keeps in-frame sequences only. Checked studies attribute under half of the gap to unresolved V genes and leave the rest unexplained. V and J calls and clone size are those listed in that table; D and trimming were worked out from the DNA. The sample has some 95,000 clones on record, around four fifths of them singletons. Clones ranked in the top ten supply about 5% of the sample.

The cohort consisted of 600 to 700 healthy bone marrow donors. At the time of sampling, all cohort members were nominally healthy, though unrecorded immune exposures were likely present. The donor was CMV seronegative and belonged to the group of under 400 seronegative cohort members. Every donor gave a peripheral blood sample, and the peripheral blood mononuclear cells from that sample were used for TCR beta sequencing. Genomic DNA extraction from the blood cell samples was performed with the Qiagen DNeasy Blood Extraction Kit. CDR1 and CDR2 (SNHLY, FYNNEI) derive from the germline V gene. The CDR3 runs 15 amino acids, cysteine and phenylalanine included. CDR3 DNA is the only sequence kept; it has 45 bases, read in frame from the first base. V is pruned by 6 bases and J by 1 base, leaving 3 bases of the junction without a gene match.

Recombination connected TRBV2 to TRBJ2-3; TRBD2 agrees with 11 junctional bases. The sample was PBMCs. This receptor was identified in a woman aged 40 to 50 in good health and CMV-seronegative. The CDR3 corresponds to CASRLTSGGTDTQYF. The DNA sequence is given as TGTGCCAGCAGGTTGACTAGCGGGGGCACAGATACGCAGTATTTT.